Reported below is one TCR beta chain. Germline V gene lookup returns CDR1 MNHNY and CDR2 SVGAGI (reference sequence). The CDR3 has 11 amino acids. The V end lost 3 bases, the J end lost 5 bases, and 4 bases lay between the germline ends. Genomic DNA from each subset was divided evenly over several immunoSEQ plates. Clones were sequenced by immunoSEQ multiplex PCR, and TCRdb holds only the in-frame ones, with some missing. The table has a few hundred thousand clones, approximately 97% seen once. This entry comes from a study of shared clonotypes between healthy human individuals. Recent vaccinations or acute infections were absent in the healthy HIV-negative adult donors.

The sample was naive CD4+ T cells sorted from blood. Documented subset: CD45RA+ positively selected. The rearrangement joins TRBV6-6 to TRBJ1-1, with no clear D. This clonotype was obtained from a woman in her thirties in good health. This CDR3 is CASSYQTEAFF. The CDR3 DNA reads as TGTGCCAGCAGTTATCAGACTGAAGCTTTCTTT.